This paragraph reports one TCR beta chain. This sample was taken from a study of blood T cell repertoires in COVID-19. The table came from immunoSEQ multiplex PCR; TCRdb's copy has only in-frame clones and leaves some out. Altogether approximately 240,000 clones are present, approximately 86% being singletons, with the ten largest covering more than 4.5%. The sequenced material came from peripheral blood. This TCR was sampled from a woman aged 80 or older with active or convalescent COVID-19.

CDR3 loop: CASSQGGSTDTQYF. The CDR3 DNA follows: TGTGCCAGCAGCCAAGGAGGATCCACAGATACGCAGTATTTT. The chain is built from TRBV3-1 (or the pseudogene TRBV3-2) and TRBJ2-3; D remains ambiguous. Trimming removed 1 base from V and 2 bases from J, with 7 bases in between. The CDR3 consists of 14 residues. Germline V gene lookup returns CDR1 LGHDT and CDR2 YNNKEL (reference sequence).